The text below deals with one T cell receptor beta chain. This record belongs to a study of blood T cell repertoires in COVID-19. The CDR3 is 14 residues long. Germline V gene data show CDR1 as SGHNT and CDR2 as YENEEA. The J segment lost 4 bases and the V segment lost 6 bases, leaving 6 bases of the junction unmatched. Using immunoSEQ multiplex PCR, the repertoire was profiled, and TCRdb retains in-frame clones only, with some absent. The sample comprises around 310,000 clones, 89% of which are singletons, and roughly 10% rests with the top ten. The chain carries TRBV11-3 and TRBJ2-7; 10 positions match TRBD2. The sequencing input was PBMCs or T cells enriched from blood (not recorded which). The source is a woman aged 30 to 39 who had recovered from COVID-19. CDR3 in DNA: TGTGCCAGCAGTTCGACTAGCGGGCCTTACGAGCAGTACTTC. Residues: CASSSTSGPYEQYF.